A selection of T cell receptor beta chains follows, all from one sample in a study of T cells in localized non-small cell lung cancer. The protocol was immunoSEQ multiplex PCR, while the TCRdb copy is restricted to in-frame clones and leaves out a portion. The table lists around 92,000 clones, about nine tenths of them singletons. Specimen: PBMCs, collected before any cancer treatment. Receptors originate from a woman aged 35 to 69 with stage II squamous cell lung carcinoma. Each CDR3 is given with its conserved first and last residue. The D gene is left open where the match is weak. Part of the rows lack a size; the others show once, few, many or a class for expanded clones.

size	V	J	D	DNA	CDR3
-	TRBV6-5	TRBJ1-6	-	TGTGCCAGCAGTTTTCTGAGAGGGAGATTTGATTCACCCCTCCACTTT	CASSFLRGRFDSPLHF
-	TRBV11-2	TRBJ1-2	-	TGTGCCAGCAGCTTAGATGCGGCAGGGGCTGGCTATGGCTACACCTTC	CASSLDAAGAGYGYTF
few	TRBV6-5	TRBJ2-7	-	TGTGCCAGCAGTTACCGACTACAGGGCACCTCCTACGAGCAGTACTTC	CASSYRLQGTSYEQYF
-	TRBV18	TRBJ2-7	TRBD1	TGTGCCAGCTCACCGCAACAGGGGTACGAGCAGTACTTC	CASSPQQGYEQYF
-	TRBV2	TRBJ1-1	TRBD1	TGTGCCAGCAGGGGCAGGGGGCCGGGCCCGAACACTGAAGCTTTCTTT	CASRGRGPGPNTEAFF
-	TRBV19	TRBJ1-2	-	TGTGCCAGTAGCCACAAACAGGGTTCAGGTGGCTACACCTTC	CASSHKQGSGGYTF
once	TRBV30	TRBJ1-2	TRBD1	TGTGCCTGGCATCGTGGGACAGGGACGTATGGCTACACCTTC	CAWHRGTGTYGYTF
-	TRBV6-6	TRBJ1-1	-	TGTGCCAGCAGTCCTTTAACCTTGAGCGGCACTGAAGCTTTCTTT	CASSPLTLSGTEAFF
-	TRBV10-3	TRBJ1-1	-	TGTGCCACCTGGTCTGGTCGGAACACTGAAGCTTTCTTT	CATWSGRNTEAFF
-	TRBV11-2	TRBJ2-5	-	TGTGCCAGCAGCTTCCTGGGGTCCAGCGAAGAGACCCAGTACTTC	CASSFLGSSEETQYF
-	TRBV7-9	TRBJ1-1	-	TGTGCCAGCAGCTTCAACAGCCTACCGAACACTGAAGCTTTCTTT	CASSFNSLPNTEAFF
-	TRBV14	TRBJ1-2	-	TGTGCCAGCAGCCAAGGGAGAGGCAGAACTGGAGCTAACTATGGCTACACCTTC	CASSQGRGRTGANYGYTF
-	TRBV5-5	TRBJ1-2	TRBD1	TGTGCCAGCAGCTCTACCGCGCCACAGGGGGCAGTCTATGGCTACACCTTC	CASSSTAPQGAVYGYTF
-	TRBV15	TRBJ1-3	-	TGTGCCACCAGCAGAGATCAGGGACTAAACACCATATATTTT	CATSRDQGLNTIYF
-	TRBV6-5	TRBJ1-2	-	TGTGCCAGCAGTTACTCGGCCCCTACAGGGTACGGCTACACCTTC	CASSYSAPTGYGYTF
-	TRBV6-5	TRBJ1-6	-	TGTGCCAGCAGGGAAAGCTCCTATAATTCACCCCTCCACTTT	CASRESSYNSPLHF
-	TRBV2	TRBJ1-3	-	TGTGCCAGCAGTGATCGGAGTCTCTCTGGAAACACCATATATTTT	CASSDRSLSGNTIYF
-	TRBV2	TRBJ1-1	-	TGTGCCATCCTCGGGGGGTTGGGCACTGAAGCTTTCTTT	CAILGGLGTEAFF
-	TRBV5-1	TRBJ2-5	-	TGCGCCAGCAACCTCGGGGGATTAAAAGAGACCCAGTACTTC	CASNLGGLKETQYF
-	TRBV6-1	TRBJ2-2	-	TGTGCCAGCAGTGAAGAACGGGTGAACACCGGGGAGCTGTTTTTT	CASSEERVNTGELFF
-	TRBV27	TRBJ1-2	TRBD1	TGTGCCAGCAGGGACAGGGTGGGTGGCTACACCTTC	CASRDRVGGYTF
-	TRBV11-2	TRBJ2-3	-	TGTGCCAGCAGCTTATGGGCAGGCCCGACTCGCACAGATACGCAGTATTTT	CASSLWAGPTRTDTQYF
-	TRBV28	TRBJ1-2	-	TGTGCCAGCACCCCTCCTTTCTTAGACAGGAGTGGCTACACCTTC	CASTPPFLDRSGYTF
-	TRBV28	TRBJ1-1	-	TGTGCCAGCAGTTTACCCCAGGGGCAGGTGACTGAAGCTTTCTTT	CASSLPQGQVTEAFF
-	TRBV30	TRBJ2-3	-	TGTGCCTGGAGTAAGGCAGGGTGGCCAGATACGCAGTATTTT	CAWSKAGWPDTQYF
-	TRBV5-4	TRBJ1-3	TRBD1	TGTGCCAGCAGCTTGGGACAGGGTTTTGGAAACACCATATATTTT	CASSLGQGFGNTIYF
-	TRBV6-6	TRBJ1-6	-	TGTGCCAGCAGTAGGGGACACACTAATTCACCCCTCCACTTT	CASSRGHTNSPLHF
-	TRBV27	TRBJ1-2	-	TGTGCCAGCAGTTTTCGGGCCCGCGGCTATGGCTACACCTTC	CASSFRARGYGYTF
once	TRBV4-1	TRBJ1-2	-	TGCGCCAGCAGCCAAGAAATAGGGGACATTTTCGGCTACACCTTC	CASSQEIGDIFGYTF
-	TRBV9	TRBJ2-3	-	TGTGCCAGCAGCGTAGAAGGGAGTAGGGATACGCAGTATTTT	CASSVEGSRDTQYF
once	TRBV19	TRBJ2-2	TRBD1	TGTGCCAGTAGGGGTAGGGGGCGTTCCGGGGAGCTGTTTTTT	CASRGRGRSGELFF
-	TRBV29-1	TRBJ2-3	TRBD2	TGCAGCGTTGATAGGCGGGGGACAGATACGCAGTATTTT	CSVDRRGTDTQYF
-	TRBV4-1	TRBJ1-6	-	TGCGCCAGCAGCCAAGATCGGGACAAGAGGAATTCACCCCTCCACTTT	CASSQDRDKRNSPLHF